This T cell receptor (beta chain) was captured in a study of radiotherapy plus CTLA-4 blockade in lung cancer. The CDR3 sequence is 14 residues long. Germline-derived CDR1 and CDR2 are SGHRS and YFSETQ. V lost 0 bases, J lost 4 bases, and 1 base stayed unmatched. Findings of the study overall: Blood-borne expansion of tumor-derived TCR clones followed radiotherapy plus ipilimumab.

Concerning this clone itself: Its matching antigen is unknown.

The assay was immunoSEQ multiplex PCR, and TCRdb's table has in-frame clones only and misses some. The table has 53,000 or so clones, approximately 90% seen once. This specimen was peripheral blood, taken from a patient treated with radiotherapy plus ipilimumab. V gene TRBV5-1 combines with J gene TRBJ2-5; 9 nucleotides align to TRBD1. The origin of this receptor is a human donor with non-small cell lung cancer whose response to radiotherapy plus ipilimumab could not be evaluated. As DNA, the CDR3 is TGCGCCAGCAGCTTGGAGGGACAGGGAGAGACCCAGTACTTC. Translating it yields CASSLEGQGETQYF.